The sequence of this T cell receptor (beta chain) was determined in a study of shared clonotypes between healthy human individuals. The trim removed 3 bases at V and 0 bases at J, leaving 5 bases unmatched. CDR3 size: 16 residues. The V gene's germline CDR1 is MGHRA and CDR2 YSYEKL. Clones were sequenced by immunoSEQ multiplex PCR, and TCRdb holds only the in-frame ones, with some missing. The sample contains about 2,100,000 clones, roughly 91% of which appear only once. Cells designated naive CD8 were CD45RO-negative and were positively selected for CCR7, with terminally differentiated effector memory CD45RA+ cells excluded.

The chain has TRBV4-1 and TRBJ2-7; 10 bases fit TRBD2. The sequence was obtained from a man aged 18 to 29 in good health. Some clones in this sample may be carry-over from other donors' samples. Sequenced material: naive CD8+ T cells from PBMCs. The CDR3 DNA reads TGCGCCAGCAGCCATCGGACTAGCGGAAGCTCCTACGAGCAGTACTTC. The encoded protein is CASSHRTSGSSYEQYF.